This entry features one T cell receptor beta chain sequence. Its cognate antigen is unknown. Each bulk PBMC sample had approximately 340 ng DNA loaded. Profiled with immunoSEQ multiplex PCR; TCRdb holds only in-frame clones, not every one. In the table there are roughly 11,000 clones, 89% of which are singletons. The data originate from a study of blood T cell dynamics during melanoma immunotherapy. The study, taken as a whole, reports: PBMC repertoires of eventual disease-control patients split at W3 into clonality or diversity gains.

CDR3 length: 17 amino acids. Deletions cut 6 bases from V and 1 base from J, with 18 bases between. The V gene's germline CDR1 is MDHEN and CDR2 SYDVKM. Time point defined: week 3, after first cycle of checkpoint inhibitor. Prior systemic cancer therapy, immunosuppressant use and other active malignancies excluded patients. The chain links TRBV28 to TRBJ2-2, with D possibly being TRBD1 or TRBD2 (5 bases each). The specimen was blood, collected from a patient treated with checkpoint blockade. This clonotype was obtained from a human donor with melanoma. CDR3 nucleotide sequence: TGTGCCAGCAGCCCCCGGGGCTGGCGAAAGAACACCGGGGAGCTGTTTTTT. This translates into CASSPRGWRKNTGELFF.